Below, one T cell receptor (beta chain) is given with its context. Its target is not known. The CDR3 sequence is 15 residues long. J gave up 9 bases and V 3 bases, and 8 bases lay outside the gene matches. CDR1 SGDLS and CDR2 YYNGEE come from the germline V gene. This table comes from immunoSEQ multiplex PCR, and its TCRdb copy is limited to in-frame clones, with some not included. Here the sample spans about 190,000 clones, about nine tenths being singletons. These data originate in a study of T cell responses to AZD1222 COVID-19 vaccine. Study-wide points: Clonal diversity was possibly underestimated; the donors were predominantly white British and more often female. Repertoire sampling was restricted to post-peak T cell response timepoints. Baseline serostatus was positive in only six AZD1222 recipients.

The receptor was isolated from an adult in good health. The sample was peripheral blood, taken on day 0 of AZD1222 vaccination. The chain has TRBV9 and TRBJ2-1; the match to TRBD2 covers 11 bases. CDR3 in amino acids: CASSASGTSGLEQFF. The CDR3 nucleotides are TGTGCCAGCAGCGCGTCCGGGACTAGCGGTCTTGAGCAGTTCTTC.